The 11 T cell receptor beta chains in this list originate from one sample, sequenced in a study of CD8+ T cells in alopecia areata (dated by TCRdb to the late 2010s). In roughly five patients from the biomarker study, CD4+ cells were sorted further to obtain CD25+CD127- cells. The library relied on the immunoSEQ multiplex PCR assay. For TCR sequencing, RNA was extracted from every sample and reverse transcribed into cDNA to serve as template. Imported from immuneACCESS, the table was reduced by TCRdb to in-frame sequences with V and J called. These copies leave out some clones; in studies compared against another copy, an unresolved V gene accounts for under half, and the cause of the remainder is not known. The sample records some 14,000 clones, 45% to 65% of which are singletons. The leading ten clones occupy roughly 3.9% of the sample. The sequenced sample consisted of CD4+ Tregs sorted from blood. These receptors were collected from a human donor with alopecia areata.

The V call is TRBV6-1, the J call TRBJ2-5; a possible D gene is TRBD1 (6 bases). The germline CDR1 and CDR2 sequences are MNHNS and SASEGT. V was cut by 4 bases and J by 7 bases, with 13 bases left in between. CDR3 length: 13 residues. CDR3 protein: CASSAGALGTQYF. Here the CDR3 DNA reads TGTGCCAGCAGTGCAGGGGCCCTCGGGACCCAGTACTTC.

The genes are TRBV7-3 and TRBJ2-1; D is unclear. Germline lookup yields CDR1 SGHTA and CDR2 FQGTGA. Trimming took 0 bases from V and 10 from J, leaving 10 bases between them. The CDR3 runs 13 residues. CDR3 sequence: CASSLTAGGEQFF. The CDR3, as DNA: TGTGCCAGCAGCTTAACTGCAGGTGGAGAGCAGTTCTTC.

This chain links TRBV28 with TRBJ2-7, with 8 bases matching TRBD1. There are 15 residues in the CDR3. Germline values: CDR1 MDHEN, CDR2 SYDVKM. Unmatched junction bases numbered 14, after V lost 10 bases and J lost 3 bases. The chain's CDR3 is CATSRPDRGIYEQYF. The CDR3 region has the DNA TGTGCCACCTCAAGACCCGACAGGGGTATCTACGAGCAGTACTTC.

The chain combines TRBV6-1 with TRBJ2-7; D remains unclear. The V gene's germline CDR1 is MNHNS and CDR2 SASEGT. V was trimmed by 5 bases and J by 3 bases, leaving 11 bases between them. This CDR3 has 13 residues. The CDR3 coding sequence is TGTGCCAGCAGTCCCACCGTAATCTACGAGCAGTACTTC. It specifies CASSPTVIYEQYF.

The chain links TRBV5-6 to TRBJ1-1, with D possibly matching TRBD1 (6 bases). CDR1 is SGHDT, CDR2 YYEEEE, per germline. The CDR3 extends over 14 amino acids. The ends were cut back, 4 bases at V and 4 bases at J, with 14 bases in the middle. The CDR3 DNA follows: TGTGCCAGCAGCAAATCAGGGGAGCTCACTGAAGCTTTCTTT. Translation: CASSKSGELTEAFF.

The rearrangement links TRBV4-1 to TRBJ1-1; D ambiguous. This CDR3 spans 17 amino acids. V was cut by 5 bases and J by 3 bases, with 22 bases left in between. Germline-derived CDR1 and CDR2 are MGHRA and YSYEKL. The CDR3 DNA follows: TGCGCCAGCAGCTTTGGCGCGGTTGGTAGAGGGTACACTGAAGCTTTCTTT. Translated, it gives CASSFGAVGRGYTEAFF.

The V call is TRBV7-3, the J call TRBJ2-5; 9 bases agree with TRBD2. Unmatched junction bases numbered 17, after V lost 5 bases and J lost 4 bases. The germline V gene encodes CDR1 SGHTA and CDR2 FQGTGA. CDR3 length equals 18 residues. The CDR3 region is CASSPYIRGSSGAETQYF. The DNA for the CDR3 is TGTGCCAGCAGCCCCTATATTCGGGGTTCTAGCGGGGCAGAGACCCAGTACTTC. Looking up the rest from reference TRBV7-3 and TRBJ2-5 gives the full variable domain: GAGVSQTPSNKVTEKGKYVELRCDPISGHTALYWYRQSLGQGPEFLIYFQGTGAADDSGLPNDRFFAVRPEGSVSTLKIQRTERGDSAVYLCASSPYIRGSSGAETQYFGPGTRLLVL.

This chain uses TRBV15 with TRBJ2-5, with D uncertain. The CDR3 length is 11 residues. The germline V and J ends were trimmed by 1 base and 7 bases, with 4 bases remaining between them. Germline V CDR1 and CDR2: LNHNV, YYDKDF (reference sequence). In nucleotides, the CDR3 is TGTGCCACCAGCAGAGGGGGGACCCAGTACTTC. Protein product: CATSRGGTQYF.

This clone was counted only a few times. This rearrangement joins TRBV6-5 to TRBJ2-6; 7 bases fit TRBD1. V gave up 8 bases and J gave up 1 base; unmatched junction bases: 5. Germline CDR1 is MNHEY and CDR2 is SVGAGI. The length of the CDR3 is 15 residues. The CDR3 DNA reads TGTGCCAGCGGATCAGGGGGTTCTGGGGCCAACGTCCTGACTTTC. The encoded protein is CASGSGGSGANVLTF.

V gene TRBV6-5 combines with J gene TRBJ2-7, with D perhaps matching TRBD1 (6 bases). Germline V gives CDR1 MNHEY, CDR2 SVGAGI. The CDR3 runs to 15 residues. V shed 5 bases and J shed 3 bases, with 17 bases lying between them. DNA for the CDR3: TGTGCCAGCAGTAACCTTAGGACAGTTCGCTACGAGCAGTACTTC. Its protein product is CASSNLRTVRYEQYF.

This chain uses TRBV5-1 with TRBJ1-2; no firm D call. Germline V gene data show CDR1 as SGHRS and CDR2 as YFSETQ. This CDR3 has 13 residues. The germline V and J ends were trimmed by 2 bases and 5 bases, with 10 bases remaining between them. The CDR3 bases are TGCGCCAGCAGCTTTGGCCAGGCGTATGGCTACACCTTC. The encoded protein is CASSFGQAYGYTF.